These 15 T cell receptor beta chains were sequenced from one sample in a study of cytomegalovirus exposure and HLA in healthy donors. Primers included in the PCR were 60 Vbeta and 13 Jbeta primers. Assay: immunoSEQ multiplex PCR; the TCRdb copy retains only in-frame clones and omits some. The table lists approximately 170,000 clones, around 78% of them singletons. The source material was PBMCs. The source is a middle-aged man in good health and CMV-seronegative.

The V and J genes are TRBV7-2 and TRBJ2-1; 12 bases are shared with TRBD2. V shed 4 bases and J 6 bases; nucleotides not matched to a gene: 7. CDR3 length: 16 residues. Looked up from germline, CDR1 is SGHTA and CDR2 is FQGNSA. The CDR3 DNA sequence: TGTGCCAGCAGCTGGACTAGCGGGAAGAAGGGCAATGAGCAGTTCTTC. Amino acid sequence: CASSWTSGKKGNEQFF. The variable domain in full, completed from reference TRBV7-2 and TRBJ2-1, reads GAGVSQSPSNKVTEKGKDVELRCDPISGHTALYWYRQSLGQGLEFLIYFQGNSAPDKSGLPSDRFSAERTGGSVSTLTIQRTQQEDSAVYLCASSWTSGKKGNEQFFGPGTRLTVL.

The chain combines TRBV2 with TRBJ1-1, with a weak D call TRBD1 (6 bases). This CDR3 region has 14 residues. Germline values: CDR1 SNHLY, CDR2 FYNNEI. V lost 6 bases and J 5 bases, leaving 16 bases between the germline ends. The CDR3 DNA reads as TGTGCCAGCAGGTCCCGCGAGGGGGAAACTGAAGCTTTCTTT. It codes for CASRSREGETEAFF.

The rearrangement uses TRBV6-1 and TRBJ1-5; D is unresolved. Trimming shortened V by 2 bases and J by 9 bases, and 14 bases separated the two germline ends. The CDR3 contains 14 residues. Germline V gene sequence: CDR1 MNHNS, CDR2 SASEGT. The CDR3 spells CASSERRSDLPQHF. In DNA, the CDR3 is TGTGCCAGCAGTGAACGTCGAAGTGACTTGCCCCAGCATTTT.

About this clone: An end of the junction differs from the germline gene, which may be a read error. The CDR3 region is CASSARTGRLAF. The CDR3 DNA reads as TGTGCCAGCAGTGCTCGGACAGGGCGTTTGGCCTTC. The gene calls are TRBV6-5 and TRBJ1-2; 8 bases line up with TRBD1. Germline V lookup: CDR1 MNHEY, CDR2 SVGAGI. The CDR3 is 12 amino acids.

This chain joins TRBV19 and TRBJ1-2; 9 bases line up with TRBD1. Germline values: CDR1 LNHDA, CDR2 SQIVND (reference sequence). V was pared by 3 bases and J by 8 bases, with 13 bases of the junction left unmatched. The CDR3 totals 16 residues. The CDR3 is CASSMGPWTGEIGYTF. The CDR3 DNA reads as TGTGCCAGTAGTATGGGGCCTTGGACAGGGGAAATCGGCTACACCTTC.

V is TRBV27 and J is TRBJ2-7; possibly TRBD2 for D (5 bases). Trimming shortened V by 2 bases and J by 4 bases, and 15 bases separated the two germline ends. The CDR3 is 15 residues long. The V gene's germline CDR1 is MNHEY and CDR2 SMNVEV (reference sequence). This chain's CDR3 is CASSLNIQRGYEQYF. The DNA of the CDR3 is TGTGCCAGCAGTTTAAACATCCAACGGGGTTACGAGCAGTACTTC.

This clone was seen only once. The V and J genes are TRBV7-2 and TRBJ1-1, with unresolved D. The CDR3 loop spans 13 amino acids. CDR1 and CDR2 (germline): SGHTA, FQGNSA. Trimming took 1 base from V and 1 from J, leaving 4 bases between them. The CDR3 spells CASSLGQNTEAFF. The CDR3 DNA is TGTGCCAGCAGCTTAGGGCAGAACACTGAAGCTTTCTTT.

The chain recombines TRBV10-1 with TRBJ2-7, with 8 bases that match TRBD2. Germline-derived CDR1 and CDR2 are WNHNN and SYGVQD (reference sequence). Germline trimming cut 3 bases from V and 6 bases from J; bases unmatched to any gene: 4. The CDR3 has 13 amino acids. Here the CDR3 reads CASSDGRASEQYV. CDR3 in DNA: TGCGCCAGCAGTGACGGGAGGGCGTCCGAGCAGTACGTC.

This clone occurred a few times. The chain couples TRBV6-5 to TRBJ1-5; TRBD1 might be the D (5 bases). The CDR3 has 15 amino acids. Germline-derived CDR1 and CDR2 are MNHEY and SVGAGI. Trimming pared 4 bases from V and 7 bases from J, leaving 17 bases between. CDR3 nucleotide sequence: TGTGCCAGCAGTTTGGGAGGGGTTAAAGGGCAGCCCCAGCATTTT. This translates into CASSLGGVKGQPQHF.

The V and J genes are TRBV6-4 and TRBJ1-2, with TRBD1 matching over 8 bases. J gave up 3 bases and V 0 bases, and 3 bases lay outside the gene matches. The CDR3 is 15 amino acids. In germline, CDR1 is MRHNA, CDR2 SNTAGT. CDR3 amino acids: CASSDSTTGDYGYTF. In nucleotides, the CDR3 is TGTGCCAGCAGTGACTCAACGACAGGGGACTATGGCTACACCTTC.

This chain joins TRBV18 and TRBJ2-6, with a possible D match to TRBD1 (5 bases). With 3 bases removed from V and 0 bases from J, the gap between germline ends came to 18 bases. The CDR3 covers 19 residues. Germline lookup yields CDR1 KGHSH and CDR2 LQKENI. In nucleotides, the CDR3 is TGTGCCAGCTCACCTCTGGGGCACGGTCTAAGCTCTGGGGCCAACGTCCTGACTTTC. Its translation: CASSPLGHGLSSGANVLTF.

The V gene is TRBV7-2, the J gene TRBJ2-5, with 11 bases identical to TRBD2. V was pared by 5 bases and J by 5 bases, with 7 bases of the junction left unmatched. The germline gives CDR1 SGHTA, CDR2 FQGNSA. The CDR3 sequence is 15 residues long. The CDR3 region is CASSLQLAGVETQYF. The CDR3 nucleotides are TGTGCCAGCAGCCTCCAACTAGCGGGAGTGGAGACCCAGTACTTC.

The gene calls are TRBV7-6 and TRBJ2-1, with 7 nucleotides matching TRBD1. V shed 7 bases, J shed 7 bases, and the junction held 7 bases outside the gene matches. Per germline, CDR1 SGHVS and CDR2 FNYEAQ. The CDR3 extends over 13 amino acids. CDR3 amino acids: CASTDRVKNEQFF. CDR3 nucleotide sequence: TGTGCCAGCACCGACAGGGTCAAGAATGAGCAGTTCTTC.

This chain links TRBV5-4 with TRBJ1-1; 8 positions agree with TRBD1. The germline gives CDR1 SGHNT, CDR2 YYREEE (reference sequence). J gave up 2 bases and V 7 bases, and 7 bases lay outside the gene matches. The CDR3 has 14 amino acids. In DNA form, the CDR3 reads TGTGCCAGCCGGGTCCAGGGGGCTAACACTGAAGCTTTCTTT. Translating it yields CASRVQGANTEAFF.

The rearrangement links TRBV11-2 to TRBJ2-3; no clear D gene. This CDR3 spans 15 amino acids. CDR1 is SGHAT, CDR2 FQNNGV, per germline. Trimming pared 5 bases from V and 4 bases from J, leaving 16 bases between. In DNA form, the CDR3 reads TGTGCCAGCAGCACCCGACCCCAGGTAGCAGATACGCAGTATTTT. It specifies CASSTRPQVADTQYF.